This T cell receptor beta chain is from a study of T cells in Graves' hyperthyroidism and ophthalmopathy. RNA transcripts yielded amplified TCR beta CDR3 regions. HTBI primers drove first-round RT-PCR of the TCR CDR3. TCRdb called the multiplex PCR reads again in MiXCR, with one record for every CDR3 protein. This sample has about 380,000 distinct CDR3 sequences, with approximately 15% found just once. As concerns this clonotype: Its antigen is unknown.

Study-wide results and limits: Also found in blood were most expanded thyroid clonotypes above 0.001.

This sequence originates from a woman in her sixties with Graves' hyperthyroidism. The sample consisted of blood.

The CDR3 is CSARDGREAYEQYF. The CDR3 region has the DNA TGCAGTGCTAGAGATGGGCGAGAAGCCTACGAGCAGTACTTC. The chain employs TRBV20-1 and TRBJ2-7; D is unclear. CDR3 length: 14 residues. Germline-derived CDR1 and CDR2 are DFQATT and SNEGSKA (reference sequence). Between the trimmed V and J ends, which lost 0 bases and 2 bases, there was a span of 11 bases.